This T cell receptor (beta chain) stems from a study of control samples from healthy donors and cancer patients. Profiled with immunoSEQ multiplex PCR; TCRdb holds only in-frame clones, not every one. Of roughly 450,000 clones in the sample, 75% to 95% were seen once. The CDR3 spans 15 residues. Germline V gene data show CDR1 as SGHRS and CDR2 as YFSETQ. V was clipped by 4 bases and J by 0 bases, with 10 bases between them. In the case of this clone: Other DNA sequences of this sample code for an identical CDR3.

This sequence was found in a man aged 35 to 55 with head and neck cancer. Sequencing was done on a sample of PBMCs. The gene calls are TRBV5-1 and TRBJ1-4; TRBD1 might be the D (6 bases). The CDR3 loop reads CASSTQGATNEKLFF. CDR3 bases: TGCGCCAGCAGCACACAGGGAGCAACTAATGAAAAACTGTTTTTT.